Listed here is a single T cell receptor (beta chain). This sample was taken from a study of shared clonotypes between healthy human individuals. V was trimmed by 0 bases and J by 3 bases, leaving 7 bases between them. The CDR3 spans 13 residues. Germline V CDR1 and CDR2: SGHDT, YYEEEE. This table comes from immunoSEQ multiplex PCR, and its TCRdb copy is limited to in-frame clones, with some not included. Found here are roughly 2.4 million clones, 95% of them singletons; the top ten hold approximately 0.13%. All of the donors resided in Nashville, Tennessee, and each was a Caucasian adult. CD4+ cells yielded CD45RA+ naive and CD45RA-negative memory subsets.

The sequence was obtained from a man aged 18 to 30 in good health. The chain employs TRBV5-6 and TRBJ2-7; D unresolved. The sequenced material came from naive CD4+ T cells sorted from blood. Subset described: CD45RA+ positively selected. The CDR3 reads CASSLGKVYEQYF. For the CDR3, the DNA is TGTGCCAGCAGCTTGGGGAAAGTCTACGAGCAGTACTTC.